This T cell receptor (beta chain) was documented in a study of PD-L1 blockade in urothelial cancer. Study-wide context: Patients had received 0 to 3 prior chemotherapy regimens. Analyzed time points were 3 weeks (second dose) and 6 weeks after therapy began. Across blood samples, T cells had a median count of about 150,000. Study-level results: Lower pretreatment blood TCR clonality, under the median, predicted better survival, researchers reported.

Time point: pretreatment peripheral blood. The CDR3 is 14 amino acids. From germline, CDR1 is MNHEY and CDR2 SVGAGI. V shed 6 bases and J shed 14 bases, with 22 bases lying between them. Using immunoSEQ multiplex PCR, the repertoire was profiled, and TCRdb retains in-frame clones only, with some absent. Among 95,000 to 100,000 clones, roughly 84% were seen once, and the ten largest hold 2%. This clone was found a few times. The target antigen is unknown. This material consisted of PBMCs, taken around atezolizumab (anti-PD-L1) treatment. The gene calls are TRBV6-5 and TRBJ1-4; a possible D gene is TRBD1 (5 bases). This TCR derives from a man in his fifties or sixties with urothelial cancer. The CDR3 is CASSPGGALRVLFF. In DNA form, the CDR3 reads TGTGCCAGCAGCCCGGGTGGGGCCCTAAGAGTTCTGTTTTTT.